What follows describes a single T cell receptor beta chain. This entry is derived from a study of blood T cell repertoires in COVID-19. In the original analysis: Reference gene primer amplification in the assay estimated nucleated cell counts. Assay: immunoSEQ multiplex PCR; the TCRdb copy retains only in-frame clones and omits some. V, J and clone size derive from that table, while D and trimming were established from the DNA sequence. This table has 200,000 or so clones, about four fifths appearing once. V lost 4 bases and J 8 bases, leaving 14 bases between the germline ends. CDR1 and CDR2 from the germline V gene are SGHTA and FQGNSA. This CDR3 spans 14 amino acids.

This clonotype originated in a man between 60 and 75 years old who had recovered from COVID-19. The sequencing sample was made of PBMCs or T cells enriched from blood (not recorded which). The chain combines TRBV7-2 with TRBJ1-4, with D unresolved. The CDR3 spells CASSYGQRREKLFF. Here the CDR3 DNA reads TGTGCCAGCAGCTACGGGCAGCGGCGGGAAAAACTGTTTTTT.